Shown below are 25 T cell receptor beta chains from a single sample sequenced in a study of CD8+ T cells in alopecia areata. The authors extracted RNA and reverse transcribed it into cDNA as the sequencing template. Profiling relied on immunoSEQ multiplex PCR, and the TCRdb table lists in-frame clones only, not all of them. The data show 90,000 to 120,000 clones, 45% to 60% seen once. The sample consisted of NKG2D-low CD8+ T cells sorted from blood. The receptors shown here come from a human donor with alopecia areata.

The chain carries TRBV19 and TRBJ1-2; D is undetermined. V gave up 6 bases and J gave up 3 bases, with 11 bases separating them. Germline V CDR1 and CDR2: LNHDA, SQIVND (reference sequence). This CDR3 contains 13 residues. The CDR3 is CASRDGSYYGYTF. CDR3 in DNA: TGTGCCAGTAGGGACGGGTCCTACTATGGCTACACCTTC.

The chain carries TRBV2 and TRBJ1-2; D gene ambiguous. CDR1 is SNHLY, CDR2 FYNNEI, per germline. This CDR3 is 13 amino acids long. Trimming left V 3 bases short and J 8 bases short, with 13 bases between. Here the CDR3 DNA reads TGTGCCAGCAGTGAGCTACAGCCCACCGGCTACACCTTC. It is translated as CASSELQPTGYTF.

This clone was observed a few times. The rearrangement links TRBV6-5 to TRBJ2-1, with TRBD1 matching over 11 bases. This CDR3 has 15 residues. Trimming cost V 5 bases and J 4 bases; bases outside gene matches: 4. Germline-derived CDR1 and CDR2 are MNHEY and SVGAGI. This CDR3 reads CASSPGTGGYNEQFF. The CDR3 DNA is TGTGCCAGCAGTCCCGGGACAGGGGGTTACAATGAGCAGTTCTTC.

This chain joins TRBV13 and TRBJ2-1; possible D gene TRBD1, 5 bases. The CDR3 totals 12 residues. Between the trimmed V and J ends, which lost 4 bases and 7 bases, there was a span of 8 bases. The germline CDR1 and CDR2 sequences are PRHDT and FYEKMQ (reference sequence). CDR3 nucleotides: TGTGCCAGCAGCTCAGGGAATAATGAGCAGTTCTTC. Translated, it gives CASSSGNNEQFF.

The CDR3 sequence is CASSLAPGLANYNEQFF. CDR3 bases: TGTGCCAGCAGCTTAGCACCGGGACTAGCGAACTACAATGAGCAGTTCTTC. The chain joins TRBV11-2 to TRBJ2-1, with 10 nucleotides matching TRBD2. V lost 1 base and J lost 3; bases outside the gene matches: 6. CDR3 length equals 17 residues. In germline, CDR1 is SGHAT, CDR2 FQNNGV.

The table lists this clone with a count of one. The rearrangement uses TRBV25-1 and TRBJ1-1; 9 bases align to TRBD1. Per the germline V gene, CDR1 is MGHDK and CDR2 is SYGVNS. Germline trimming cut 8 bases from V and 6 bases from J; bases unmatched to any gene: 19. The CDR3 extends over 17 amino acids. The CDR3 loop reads CASGRTWDRARRPEAFF. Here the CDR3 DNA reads TGTGCCAGCGGACGCACATGGGACAGGGCCCGCCGACCTGAAGCTTTCTTT. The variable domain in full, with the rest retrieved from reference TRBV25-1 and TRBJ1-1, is EADIYQTPRYLVIGTGKKITLECSQTMGHDKMYWYQQDPGMELHLIHYSYGVNSTEKGDLSSESTVSRIRTEHFPLTLESARPSHTSQYLCASGRTWDRARRPEAFFGQGTRLTVV.

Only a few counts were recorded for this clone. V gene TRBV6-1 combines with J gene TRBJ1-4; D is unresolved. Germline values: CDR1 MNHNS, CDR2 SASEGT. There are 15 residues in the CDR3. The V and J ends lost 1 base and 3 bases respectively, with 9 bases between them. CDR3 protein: CASSEVGKANEKLFF. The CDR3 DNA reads TGTGCCAGCAGTGAAGTGGGGAAAGCTAATGAAAAACTGTTTTTT.

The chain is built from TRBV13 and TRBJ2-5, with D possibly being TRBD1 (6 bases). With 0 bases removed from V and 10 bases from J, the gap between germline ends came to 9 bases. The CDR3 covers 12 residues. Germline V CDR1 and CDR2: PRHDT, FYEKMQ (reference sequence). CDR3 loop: CASSLGRGNQYF. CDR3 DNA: TGTGCCAGCAGCTTAGGCAGGGGCAACCAGTACTTC.

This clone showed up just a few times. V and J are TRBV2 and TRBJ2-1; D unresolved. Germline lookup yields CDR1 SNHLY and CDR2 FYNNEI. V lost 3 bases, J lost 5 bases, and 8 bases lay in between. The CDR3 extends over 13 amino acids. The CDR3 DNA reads TGTGCCAGCAGTGATTTTTCTAACAATGAGCAGTTCTTC. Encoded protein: CASSDFSNNEQFF. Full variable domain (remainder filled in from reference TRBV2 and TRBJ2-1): EPEVTQTPSHQVTQMGQEVILRCVPISNHLYFYWYRQILGQKVEFLVSFYNNEISEKSEIFDDQFSVERPDGSNFTLKIRSTKLEDSAMYFCASSDFSNNEQFFGPGTRLTVL.

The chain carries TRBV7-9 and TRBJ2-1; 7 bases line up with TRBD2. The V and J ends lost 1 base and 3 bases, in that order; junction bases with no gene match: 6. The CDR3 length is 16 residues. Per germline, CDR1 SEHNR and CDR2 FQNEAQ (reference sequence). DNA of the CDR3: TGTGCCAGCAGCTTAGAAGGCGGGAGCTACTACAATGAGCAGTTCTTC. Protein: CASSLEGGSYYNEQFF.

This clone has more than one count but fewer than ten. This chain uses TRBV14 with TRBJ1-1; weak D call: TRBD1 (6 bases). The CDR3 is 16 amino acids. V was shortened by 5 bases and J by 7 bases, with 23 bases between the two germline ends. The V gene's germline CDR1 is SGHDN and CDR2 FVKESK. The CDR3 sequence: CASSSIRGRKRDEAFF. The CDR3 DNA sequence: TGTGCCAGCAGCTCAATCAGGGGCCGCAAGAGGGATGAAGCTTTCTTT.

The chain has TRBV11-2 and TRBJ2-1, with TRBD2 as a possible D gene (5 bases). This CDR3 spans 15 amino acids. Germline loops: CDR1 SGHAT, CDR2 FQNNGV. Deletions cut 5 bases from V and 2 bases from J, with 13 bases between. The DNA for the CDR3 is TGTGCCAGCAGCCCGGTGGCTAGCCCCTACAATGAGCAGTTCTTC. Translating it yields CASSPVASPYNEQFF.

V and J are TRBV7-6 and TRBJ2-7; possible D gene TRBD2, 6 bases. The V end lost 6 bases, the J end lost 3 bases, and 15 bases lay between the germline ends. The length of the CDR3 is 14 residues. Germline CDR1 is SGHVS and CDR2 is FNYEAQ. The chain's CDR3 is CASSRSGEIYEQYF. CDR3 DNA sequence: TGTGCCAGCAGTAGATCGGGGGAAATCTACGAGCAGTACTTC.

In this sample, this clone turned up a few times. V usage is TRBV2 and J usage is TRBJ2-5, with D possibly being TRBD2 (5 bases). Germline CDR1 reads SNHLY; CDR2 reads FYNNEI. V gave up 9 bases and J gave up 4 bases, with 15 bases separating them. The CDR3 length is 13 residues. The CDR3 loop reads CASIGSRVETQYF. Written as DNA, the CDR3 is TGTGCCAGTATCGGGTCGAGGGTAGAGACCCAGTACTTC.

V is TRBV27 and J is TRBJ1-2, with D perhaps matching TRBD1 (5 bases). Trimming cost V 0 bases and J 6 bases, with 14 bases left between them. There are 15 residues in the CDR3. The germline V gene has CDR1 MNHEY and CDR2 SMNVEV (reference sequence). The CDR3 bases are TGTGCCAGCAGTTTATCGGGGGGATCCATTAATGGCTACACCTTC. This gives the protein CASSLSGGSINGYTF.

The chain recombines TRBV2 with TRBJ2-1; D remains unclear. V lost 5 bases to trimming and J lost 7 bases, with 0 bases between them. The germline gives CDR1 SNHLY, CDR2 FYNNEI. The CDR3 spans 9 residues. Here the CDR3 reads CASSNEQFF. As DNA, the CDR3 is TGTGCCAGCAGTAATGAGCAGTTCTTC.

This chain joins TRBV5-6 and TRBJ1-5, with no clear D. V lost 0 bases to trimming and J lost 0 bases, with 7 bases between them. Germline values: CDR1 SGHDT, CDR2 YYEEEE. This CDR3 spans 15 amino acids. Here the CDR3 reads CASSLGTVSNQPQHF. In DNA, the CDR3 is TGTGCCAGCAGCTTGGGAACAGTTAGCAATCAGCCCCAGCATTTT.

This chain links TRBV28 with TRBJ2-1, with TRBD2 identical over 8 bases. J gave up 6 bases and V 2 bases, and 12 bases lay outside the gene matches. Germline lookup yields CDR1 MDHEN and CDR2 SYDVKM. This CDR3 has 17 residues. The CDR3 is CASSLTPSGPLSNEQFF. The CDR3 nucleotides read TGTGCCAGCAGTTTAACCCCTAGCGGGCCCCTGAGCAATGAGCAGTTCTTC.

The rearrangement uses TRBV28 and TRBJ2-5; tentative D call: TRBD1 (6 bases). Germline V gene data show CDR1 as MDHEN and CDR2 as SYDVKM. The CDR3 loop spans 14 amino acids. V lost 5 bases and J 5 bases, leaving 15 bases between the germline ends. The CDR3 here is CASSSQGNAETQYF. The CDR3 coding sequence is TGTGCCAGCAGTAGTCAGGGGAACGCGGAGACCCAGTACTTC.

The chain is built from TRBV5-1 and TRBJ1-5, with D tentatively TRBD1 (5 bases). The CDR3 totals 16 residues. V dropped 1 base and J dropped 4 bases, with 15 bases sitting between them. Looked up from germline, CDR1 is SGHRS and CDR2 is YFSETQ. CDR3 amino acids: CASSLFPVTANQPQHF. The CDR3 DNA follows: TGCGCCAGCAGCTTGTTTCCTGTGACAGCGAATCAGCCCCAGCATTTT.

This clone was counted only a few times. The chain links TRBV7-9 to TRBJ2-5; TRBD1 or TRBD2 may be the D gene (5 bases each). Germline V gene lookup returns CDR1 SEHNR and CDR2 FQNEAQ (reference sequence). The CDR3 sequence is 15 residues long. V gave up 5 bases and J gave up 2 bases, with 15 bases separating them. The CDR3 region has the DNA TGTGCCAGCAGCGGGGAAGGGACGCAGCAAGAGACCCAGTACTTC. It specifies CASSGEGTQQETQYF.

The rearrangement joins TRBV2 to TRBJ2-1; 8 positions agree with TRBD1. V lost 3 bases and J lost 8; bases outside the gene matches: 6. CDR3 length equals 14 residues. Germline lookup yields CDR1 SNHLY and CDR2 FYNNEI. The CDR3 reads CASSDEKTGDEQFF. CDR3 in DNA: TGTGCCAGCAGTGACGAAAAGACAGGGGATGAGCAGTTCTTC.

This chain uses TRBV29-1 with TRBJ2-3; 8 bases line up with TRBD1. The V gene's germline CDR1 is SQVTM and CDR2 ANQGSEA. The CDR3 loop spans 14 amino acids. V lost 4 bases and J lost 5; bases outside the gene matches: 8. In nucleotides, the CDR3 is TGCAGCGTTGTATCAGGGGGCGAGGAAGATACGCAGTATTTT. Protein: CSVVSGGEEDTQYF.

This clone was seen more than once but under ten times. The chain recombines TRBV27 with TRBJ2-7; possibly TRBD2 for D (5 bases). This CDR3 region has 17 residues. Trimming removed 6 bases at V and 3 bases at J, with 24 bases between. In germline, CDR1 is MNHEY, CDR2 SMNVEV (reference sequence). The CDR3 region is CASSQLTGGSGFYEQYF. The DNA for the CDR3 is TGTGCCAGCAGCCAACTTACCGGCGGCAGCGGATTCTACGAGCAGTACTTC.

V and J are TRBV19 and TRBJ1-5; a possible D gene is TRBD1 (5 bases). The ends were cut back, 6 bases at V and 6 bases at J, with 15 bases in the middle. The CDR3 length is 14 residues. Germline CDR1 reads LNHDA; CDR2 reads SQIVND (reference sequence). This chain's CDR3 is CASSIREFGQPQHF. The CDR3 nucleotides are TGTGCCAGTAGCATCAGGGAGTTCGGTCAGCCCCAGCATTTT.